The clone carrying this T cell receptor beta chain was seen repeatedly, ten times or more. TCRdb reanalyzed the PCR reads via MiXCR. Of about 33,000 clones in the sample, about 18% were seen once. This entry is derived from a study of metastatic and nonmetastatic thyroid tumors. Patients were all untreated before their thyroid surgery. The sequenced sample consisted of blood. The clonotype was recovered from a female donor with papillary thyroid cancer or a benign thyroid nodule (not recorded which). Some clones in this sample may be carry-over from other donors' samples.

The CDR3 loop is CASSPSSGYEQYF. The CDR3 DNA is TGTGCCAGCAGTCCATCTAGCGGTTACGAGCAGTACTTC. V gene TRBV7-3 combines with J gene TRBJ2-7; 7 bases align to TRBD2. Germline CDR1 is SGHTA and CDR2 is FQGTGA. The ends lost 6 bases at V and 4 bases at J; junction bases unmatched: 6. CDR3 length: 13 amino acids. Complete variable domain (other parts from reference TRBV7-3 and TRBJ2-7): GAGVSQTPSNKVTEKGKYVELRCDPISGHTALYWYRQSLGQGPEFLIYFQGTGAADDSGLPNDRFFAVRPEGSVSTLKIQRTERGDSAVYLCASSPSSGYEQYFGPGTRLTVT.